This TCR beta chain was obtained from a study of blood T cell repertoires in COVID-19. Study-level background: T cells, B-cell-depleted T cells, or PBMCs provided the cDNA or gDNA that served as material.

As originally analysed: Researchers report that nucleated cell counts were estimated from reference gene primer amplification. Clones were read by immunoSEQ multiplex PCR, and TCRdb kept only the in-frame ones, dropping some. V and J calls and clone size are those listed in that table; D and trimming were worked out from the DNA. The sample consists of tens of thousands of clones, roughly 85% of them appearing once. V lost 1 base and J lost 0, with 11 bases in between. Germline V gene lookup returns CDR1 SGHRS and CDR2 YFSETQ. This CDR3 is 16 amino acids long. Only one count was recorded for this clone.

This receptor was taken from a woman aged 80 or over with acute or convalescent COVID-19. The sequencing sample was made of peripheral blood. This chain connects TRBV5-1 to TRBJ2-1, with a tentative D call TRBD2 (5 bases). CDR3 loop: CASSLSIGISYNEQFF. DNA of the CDR3: TGCGCCAGCAGCTTGTCAATCGGGATCTCCTACAATGAGCAGTTCTTC. The variable domain in full, with the rest retrieved from reference TRBV5-1 and TRBJ2-1, is KAGVTQTPRYLIKTRGQQVTLSCSPISGHRSVSWYQQTPGQGLQFLFEYFSETQRNKGNFPGRFSGRQFSNSRSEMNVSTLELGDSALYLCASSLSIGISYNEQFFGPGTRLTVL.